This TCR beta chain comes out of a study of OX40 agonist ivuxolimab in advanced cancers. The study in broad terms: Ivuxolimab was an agonistic, fully human IgG2 monoclonal antibody directed against OX40 (CD134), a costimulatory receptor. Intravenous ivuxolimab was administered to patients every 2 weeks at six dose levels: 0.01, 0.1, 0.3, 1.5, 3 and 10 mg/kg. Of the roughly 52 dose-escalation patients, hepatocellular carcinoma was present in approximately 20, melanoma in some 15, renal cell carcinoma in 9 and head and neck cancer in 9. A male proportion of around 83% and a mean age of 60 years, ranging from roughly 23 to 79, were recorded for the dose-escalation cohort. Prior anti-PD-1, anti-PD-L1 or anti-CTLA-4 therapy was permitted, and roughly two fifths of dose-escalation patients had received checkpoint inhibitors. Three dose-escalation patients achieved partial responses, one with hepatocellular carcinoma and two with cutaneous melanoma. Peripheral TCRbeta sequencing was intended to test whether TCR sequence diversity was altered and clonal T-cell expansion was caused by ivuxolimab. The paper reports the monotherapy dose-escalation portion (N of about 50 patients) of the phase I ivuxolimab trial.

Broader findings and caveats from the paper: After ivuxolimab, more expanded clones were found on average in CD8+ T cells than in CD4+ T cells. Partial responders in the 0.1-3.0 mg/kg groups had among the lowest normalized peripheral clonal expansion, especially among CD8+ T cells. Which antigens the clonally expanded peripheral T cells were specific for was not determined. Low levels of normalized T-cell clonal expansion were also shown by some nonresponding patients. Clonal expansion of both CD4+ and CD8+ blood T cells was observed from baseline to week 6 at doses 0.1 to 3.0 mg/kg.

The germline V gene (reference sequence) supplies CDR1 SGHKS and CDR2 YYEKEE. V is cut by 0 bases and J by 2 bases, and the space between the germline ends is 8 bases. Counted from cysteine to phenylalanine, this CDR3 has 14 amino acids. Just CDR3 DNA is preserved here, 42 bases in frame from base 1. Comments on this clone: Its antigen is still unknown. The record has no base qualities; no much larger clone is one base away.

Genomic DNA was extracted from sorted cells for sequencing of the TCRbeta CDR3 region. The immunoSEQ Assay was used for sequencing of TCRbeta CDR3 regions. The clones in this table, taken by TCRdb from immuneACCESS, are in-frame only. Not every clone is retained; where verified, under half of the shortfall comes from an unresolved V gene, and the cause of the rest is unknown. The sample table lists 59,000 or so clones, 80% to 90% of them with a count of one. Roughly 0.34% of the sample goes to the ten largest clones. The trial excluded patients who had a history of autoimmune disease or were on systemic immunosuppression. Peripheral blood for TCR sequencing was drawn from every dose cohort at baseline, at cycle 4 day 1 and at cycle 7 day 1. Samples came from an open-label, multicenter, first-in-human phase I dose-escalation trial of ivuxolimab. Adults with locally advanced or metastatic melanoma, renal cell, hepatocellular, or head and neck squamous cell carcinoma were enrolled in the trial. CD4+ and CD8+ T cells were sorted separately from peripheral blood before TCR sequencing.

Material: CD4+ or CD8+ T cells sorted from blood, obtained in a trial of the OX40 agonist ivuxolimab. The rearrangement joined TRBV5-5 to TRBJ1-2; the D gene remains uncertain. The origin of this receptor is an adult with an advanced solid tumor such as melanoma, head and neck, liver or kidney cancer. The CDR3 corresponds to CASSLAEGNYGYTF. The DNA sequence is given as TGTGCCAGCAGCTTGGCGGAGGGAAACTATGGCTACACCTTC.